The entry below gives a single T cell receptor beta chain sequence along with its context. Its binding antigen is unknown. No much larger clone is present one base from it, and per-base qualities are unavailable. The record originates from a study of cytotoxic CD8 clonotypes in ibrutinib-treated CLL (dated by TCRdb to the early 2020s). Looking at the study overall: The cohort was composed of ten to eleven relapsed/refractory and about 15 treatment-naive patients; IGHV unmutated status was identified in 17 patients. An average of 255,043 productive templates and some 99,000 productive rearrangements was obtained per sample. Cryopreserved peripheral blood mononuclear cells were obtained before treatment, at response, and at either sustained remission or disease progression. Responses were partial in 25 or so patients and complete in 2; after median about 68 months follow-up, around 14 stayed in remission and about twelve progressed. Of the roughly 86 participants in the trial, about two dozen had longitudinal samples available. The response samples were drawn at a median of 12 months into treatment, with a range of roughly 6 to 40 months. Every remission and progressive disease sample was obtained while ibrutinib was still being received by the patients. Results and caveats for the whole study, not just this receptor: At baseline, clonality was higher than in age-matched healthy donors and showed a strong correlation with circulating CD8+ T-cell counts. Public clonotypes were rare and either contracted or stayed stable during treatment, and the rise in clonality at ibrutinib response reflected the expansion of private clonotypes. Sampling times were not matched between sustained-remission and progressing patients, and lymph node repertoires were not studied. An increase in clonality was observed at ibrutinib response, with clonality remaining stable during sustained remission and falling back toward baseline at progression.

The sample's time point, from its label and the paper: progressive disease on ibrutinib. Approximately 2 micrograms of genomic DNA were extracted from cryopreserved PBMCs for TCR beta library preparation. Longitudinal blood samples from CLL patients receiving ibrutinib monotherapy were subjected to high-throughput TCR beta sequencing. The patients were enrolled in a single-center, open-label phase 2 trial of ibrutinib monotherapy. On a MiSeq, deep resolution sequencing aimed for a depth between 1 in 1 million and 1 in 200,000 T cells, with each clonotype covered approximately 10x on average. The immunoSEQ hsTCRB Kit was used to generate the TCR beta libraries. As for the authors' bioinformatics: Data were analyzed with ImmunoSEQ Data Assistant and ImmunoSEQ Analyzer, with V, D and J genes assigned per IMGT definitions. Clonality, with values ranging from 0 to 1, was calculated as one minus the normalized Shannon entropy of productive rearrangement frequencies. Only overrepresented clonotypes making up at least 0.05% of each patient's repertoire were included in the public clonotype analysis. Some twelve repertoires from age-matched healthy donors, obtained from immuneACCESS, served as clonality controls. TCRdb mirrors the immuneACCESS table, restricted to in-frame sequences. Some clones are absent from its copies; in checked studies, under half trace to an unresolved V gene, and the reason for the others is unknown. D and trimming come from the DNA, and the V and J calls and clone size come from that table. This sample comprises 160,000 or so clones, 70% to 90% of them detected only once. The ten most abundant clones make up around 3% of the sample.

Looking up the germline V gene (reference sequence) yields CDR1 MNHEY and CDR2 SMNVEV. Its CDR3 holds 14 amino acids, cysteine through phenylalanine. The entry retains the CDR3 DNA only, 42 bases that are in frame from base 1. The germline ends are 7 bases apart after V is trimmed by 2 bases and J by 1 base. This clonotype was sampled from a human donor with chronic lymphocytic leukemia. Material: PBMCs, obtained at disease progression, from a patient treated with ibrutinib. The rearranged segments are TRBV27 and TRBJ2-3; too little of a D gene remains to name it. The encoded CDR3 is CASSLQVGTDTQYF. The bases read TGTGCCAGCAGTTTACAAGTTGGCACAGATACGCAGTATTTT.